This T cell receptor (beta chain) is drawn from a study of shared clonotypes between healthy human individuals. Study-level findings and limits: Roughly 5% of naive CD4 clonotypes were common to a handful of donors. Naive subsets generally exceeded memory subsets in estimated richness.

Sequenced by immunoSEQ multiplex PCR; TCRdb stores in-frame clones only, minus some. The sample lists roughly 2.2 million clones, 80% to 95% occurring once. Concerning this clone itself: Antigen: not known.

Input material: naive CD4+ T cells from PBMCs. The subset was: CD45RA+ positively selected. This sequence was found in a man between 18 and 29 years old in good health. Some clones in this sample may be carry-over from other donors' samples.

The CDR3 DNA sequence: TGTGCCAGCAACGTCGGGAGCGCGGCAGATACGCAGTATTTT. Its protein is CASNVGSAADTQYF. The genes are TRBV28 and TRBJ2-3, with D possibly being TRBD2 (6 bases). From germline, CDR1 is MDHEN and CDR2 SYDVKM. The germline V and J ends were trimmed by 7 bases and 4 bases, with 15 bases remaining between them. The CDR3 runs to 14 residues.